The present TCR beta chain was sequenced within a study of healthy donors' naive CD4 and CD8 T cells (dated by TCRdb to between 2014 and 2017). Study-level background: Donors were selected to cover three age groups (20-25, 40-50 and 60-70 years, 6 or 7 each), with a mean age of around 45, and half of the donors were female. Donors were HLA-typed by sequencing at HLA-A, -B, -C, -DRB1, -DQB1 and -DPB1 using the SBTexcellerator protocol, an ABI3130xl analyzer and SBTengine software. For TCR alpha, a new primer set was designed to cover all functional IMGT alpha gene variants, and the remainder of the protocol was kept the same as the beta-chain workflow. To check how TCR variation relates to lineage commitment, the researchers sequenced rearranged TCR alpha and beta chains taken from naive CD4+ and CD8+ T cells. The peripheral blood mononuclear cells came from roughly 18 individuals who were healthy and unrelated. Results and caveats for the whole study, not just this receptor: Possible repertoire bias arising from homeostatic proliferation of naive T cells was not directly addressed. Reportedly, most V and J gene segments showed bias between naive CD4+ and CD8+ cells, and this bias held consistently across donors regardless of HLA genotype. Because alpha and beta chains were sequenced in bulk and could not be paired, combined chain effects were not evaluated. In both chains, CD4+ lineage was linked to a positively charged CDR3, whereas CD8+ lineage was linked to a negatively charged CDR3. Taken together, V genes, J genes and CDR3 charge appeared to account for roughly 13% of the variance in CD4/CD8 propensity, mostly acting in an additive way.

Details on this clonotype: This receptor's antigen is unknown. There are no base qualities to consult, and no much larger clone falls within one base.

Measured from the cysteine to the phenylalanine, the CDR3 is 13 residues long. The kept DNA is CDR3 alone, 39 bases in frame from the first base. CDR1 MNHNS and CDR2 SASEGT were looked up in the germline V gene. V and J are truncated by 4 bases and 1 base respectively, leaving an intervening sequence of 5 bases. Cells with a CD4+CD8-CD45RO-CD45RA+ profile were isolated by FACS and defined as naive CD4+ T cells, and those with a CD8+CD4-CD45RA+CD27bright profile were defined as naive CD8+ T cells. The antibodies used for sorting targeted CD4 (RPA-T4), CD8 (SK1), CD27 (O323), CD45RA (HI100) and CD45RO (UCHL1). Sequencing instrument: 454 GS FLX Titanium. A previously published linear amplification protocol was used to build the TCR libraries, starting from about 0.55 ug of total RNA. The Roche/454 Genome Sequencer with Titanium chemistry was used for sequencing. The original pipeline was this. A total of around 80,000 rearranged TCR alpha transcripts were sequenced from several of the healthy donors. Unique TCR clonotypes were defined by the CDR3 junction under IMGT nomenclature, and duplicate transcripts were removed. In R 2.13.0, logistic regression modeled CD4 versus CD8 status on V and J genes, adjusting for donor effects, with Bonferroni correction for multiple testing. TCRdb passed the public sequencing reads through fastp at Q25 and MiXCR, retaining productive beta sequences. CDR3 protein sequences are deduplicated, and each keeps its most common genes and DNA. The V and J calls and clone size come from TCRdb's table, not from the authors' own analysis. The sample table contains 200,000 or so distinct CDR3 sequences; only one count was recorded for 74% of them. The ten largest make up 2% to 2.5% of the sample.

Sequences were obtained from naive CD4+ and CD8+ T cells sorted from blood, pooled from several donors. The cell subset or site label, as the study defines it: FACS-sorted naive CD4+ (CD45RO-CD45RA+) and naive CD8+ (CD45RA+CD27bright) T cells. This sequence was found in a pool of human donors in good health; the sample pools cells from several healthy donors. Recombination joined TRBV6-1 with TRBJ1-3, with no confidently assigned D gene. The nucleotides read TGTGCCAGCAGTGGGAGATCTGGAAACACCATATATTTT. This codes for CASSGRSGNTIYF.